This TCR beta chain was sequenced during a study of shared clonotypes between healthy human individuals (dated by TCRdb to between 2020 and 2021). Some background on the complete study: A few men and two women, aged 18 to 49 years, made up the cohort. For each donor, CD4 naive and CD4 memory were each given three plates, CD8 naive was given two plates, and CD8 memory was given one plate. To estimate repertoire size and how much clonotypes are shared between individuals, the study performed deep sequencing of blood TCR repertoires from a few healthy adults. To increase sequencing depth and limit assay-specific biases, different laboratories used diverse techniques to prepare libraries and sequence TCR repertoires. Per donor, leukapheresis produced somewhere between about 0.94 and 9.5 billion PBMCs.

The donors were healthy, HIV-negative adults with no recently reported acute infections or vaccinations. Only Caucasian adults living in Nashville, Tennessee, USA were represented among the donors. CD4+ T cells were enriched by magnetic negative selection, after which naive cells were positively selected on CD45RA and the negative fraction was taken as the memory subset. Blood was collected by leukapheresis, and PBMCs were isolated by Ficoll-Histopaque density gradient centrifugation and then cryopreserved in liquid nitrogen vapor phase. Analytical flow cytometry was used to check the purity and quantity of each magnetically sorted T cell population. Each sorted fraction had its genomic DNA isolated and then quantified by UV absorbance on a Nanodrop 2000c. Overall results and qualifications from the work: Roughly 5.2% of naive CD4, 3.5% of naive CD8, 2.3% of memory CD4, and approximately 0.4% of memory CD8 clonotypes were shared across a few donors. Because the study included a small number of donors, the genetic and exposure-history diversity represented was limited. Compared with non-shared clonotypes, clonotypes shared by all four sorted-subset donors had higher generation probabilities. Only blood was sampled, and tissue TCR repertoires likely differ from those in blood. Pairwise subsampling led to the expectation that sequencing depth would affect the degree of clonotype sharing among donors. Incomplete sequencing was indicated by rarefaction of sorted-subset datasets, despite the large sequencing depth. Naive subsets generally had larger estimated clonotype richness than memory subsets.

Concerning this clone itself: The antigen it recognizes is unknown. Base qualities are missing; no much larger clone stands one base away.

TCR CDR3 regions were amplified from genomic DNA by multiplex PCR using the deep immunoSEQ assay. Extracted genomic DNA from each cell subset was spread evenly across all wells of several immunoSEQ 96-well plates, with each plate serving as a replicate. For sorted subsets, approximately 200 ng of genomic DNA, equivalent to roughly 33,000 T cell genomes, went into each replicate PCR. Purified libraries were quantified with a Qubit 3.0 fluorometer, sized on a Bioanalyzer 2100, and re-quantified with the KAPA Library Quantification kit. Every immunoSEQ 96-well plate was sequenced on a separate single-read 150-cycle Illumina NextSeq 550 flow cell. On the authors' methods: Because the immunoSEQ output held only junctional sequences and lacked quality scores, the filtering could not match the filtering applied to full-length reads. To assign V/J genes and CDR3, sequences were annotated using PyIR, a Python wrapper for IgBLAST v1.9, with IMGT germline references. Reads were removed for weak V/J assignments (E-value above 1e-6), missing CDR3, stop codons, out-of-frame junctions, or ambiguous translated residues. V3J clonotypes were defined as sequences sharing an identical inferred V gene, J gene, and CDR3 amino acid sequence. Percentage overlap between repertoires was computed as shared unique clonotypes divided by the size of the smaller repertoire. Richness of each repertoire was evaluated using RTK rarefaction, the Chao1 estimator, and Recon v2.1 estimates of unobserved clonotypes. For all TCRbeta clonotypes obtained by the gDNA method from a few donors, generation probabilities were computed with OLGA. TCRdb provides this immuneACCESS table in a form limited to in-frame rearrangements. Some clones are lacking; in checked studies, under half of them reflect an unresolved V gene, and why the rest are absent is not known. V, J and clone size reflect that table, while D and trimming were determined from the DNA. For this sample there are roughly 2,500,000 clones; roughly 93% appear just once. The top ten constitute approximately 0.35% of the sample.

This TCR was sampled from a man aged 18 to 35 in good health. Some clones in this sample may be carry-over from other donors' samples. The sequenced sample consisted of naive CD4+ T cells from PBMCs. The meaning of the sample's cell subset or site label: CD45RA+ positively selected.

For the CDR3, the sequence is CASSSASYNEQFF. The base sequence is TGTGCCAGCAGCTCGGCGTCCTACAATGAGCAGTTCTTC. The chain employs TRBV5-5 and TRBJ2-1; the D gene cannot be resolved reliably. From the cysteine up to the phenylalanine, the CDR3 has a length of 13 residues. CDR3 DNA only is kept here, 39 bases in frame from base 1. V is pared back by 3 bases and J by 1 base, with 5 bases lying between the germline termini. Via the germline V gene (reference sequence), CDR1 is SGHKS and CDR2 YYEKEE.